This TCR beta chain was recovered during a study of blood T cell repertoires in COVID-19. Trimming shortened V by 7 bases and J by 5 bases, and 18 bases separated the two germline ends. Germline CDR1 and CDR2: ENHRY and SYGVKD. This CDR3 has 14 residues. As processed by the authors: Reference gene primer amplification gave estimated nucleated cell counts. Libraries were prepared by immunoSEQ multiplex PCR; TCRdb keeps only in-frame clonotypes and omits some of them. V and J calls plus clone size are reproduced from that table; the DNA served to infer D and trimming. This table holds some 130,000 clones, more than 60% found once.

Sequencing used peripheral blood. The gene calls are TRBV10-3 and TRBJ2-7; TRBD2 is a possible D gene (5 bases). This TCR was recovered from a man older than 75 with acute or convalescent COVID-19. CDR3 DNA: TGTGCCATCATGAGTACAGAGGGTTCGGACGAGCAGTACTTC. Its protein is CAIMSTEGSDEQYF.